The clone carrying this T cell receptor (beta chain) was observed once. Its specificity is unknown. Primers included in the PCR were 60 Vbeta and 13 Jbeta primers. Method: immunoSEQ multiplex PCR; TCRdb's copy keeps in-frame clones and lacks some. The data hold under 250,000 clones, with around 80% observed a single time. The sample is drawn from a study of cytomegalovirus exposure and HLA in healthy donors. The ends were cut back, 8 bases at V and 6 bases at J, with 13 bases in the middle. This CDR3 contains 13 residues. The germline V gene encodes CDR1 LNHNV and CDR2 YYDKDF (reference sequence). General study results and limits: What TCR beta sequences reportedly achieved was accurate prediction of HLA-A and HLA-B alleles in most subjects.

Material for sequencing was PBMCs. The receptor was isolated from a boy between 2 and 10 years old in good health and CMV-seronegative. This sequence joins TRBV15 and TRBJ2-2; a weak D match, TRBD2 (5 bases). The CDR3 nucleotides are TGTGCCACCTCTGACGGGCGGGCCGGGGAGCTGTTTTTT. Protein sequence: CATSDGRAGELFF. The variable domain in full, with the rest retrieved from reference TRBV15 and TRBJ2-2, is DAMVIQNPRYQVTQFGKPVTLSCSQTLNHNVMYWYQQKSSQAPKLLFHYYDKDFNNEADTPDNFQSRRPNTSFCFLDIRSPGLGDTAMYLCATSDGRAGELFFGEGSRLTVL.